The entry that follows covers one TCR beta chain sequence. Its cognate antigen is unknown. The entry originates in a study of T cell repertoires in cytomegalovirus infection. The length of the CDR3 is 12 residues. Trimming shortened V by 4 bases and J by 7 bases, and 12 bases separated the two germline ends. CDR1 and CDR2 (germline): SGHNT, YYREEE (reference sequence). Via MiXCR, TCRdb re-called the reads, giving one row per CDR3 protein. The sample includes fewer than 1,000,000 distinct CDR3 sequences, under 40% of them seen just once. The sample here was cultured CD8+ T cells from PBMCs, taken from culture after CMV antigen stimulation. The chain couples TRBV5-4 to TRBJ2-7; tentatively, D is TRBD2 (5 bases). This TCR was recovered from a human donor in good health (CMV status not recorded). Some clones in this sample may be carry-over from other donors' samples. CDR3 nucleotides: TGTGCCAGCAGCCTAGACGGGGTTGAGCAGTACTTC. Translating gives CASSLDGVEQYF.